A single T cell receptor (beta chain) is shown here with its context. The data stem from a study of OX40 agonist ivuxolimab in advanced cancers. Only in-frame clones appear in the TCRdb table, and some are missing; sequencing was by immunoSEQ multiplex PCR. There are tens of thousands of clones in the sample; 86% occur only once, and less than 0.6% lies in the top ten. Germline V CDR1 and CDR2: SGHNT, YYREEE (reference sequence). V was trimmed by 2 bases and J by 0 bases, leaving 11 bases between them. The CDR3 sequence is 15 residues long. This specimen was CD4+ or CD8+ T cells sorted from blood, taken in a trial of the OX40 agonist ivuxolimab. The receptor comes from an adult with an advanced solid tumor such as melanoma, head and neck, liver or kidney cancer. The chain recombines TRBV5-4 with TRBJ2-5, with D perhaps TRBD2 (6 bases). CDR3 amino acids: CASSLGRGNQETQYF. In nucleotides, the CDR3 is TGTGCCAGCAGCTTAGGTCGGGGGAACCAAGAGACCCAGTACTTC. Full variable domain (remainder filled in from reference TRBV5-4 and TRBJ2-5): ETGVTQSPTHLIKTRGQQVTLRCSSQSGHNTVSWYQQALGQGPQFIFQYYREEENGRGNFPPRFSGLQFPNYSSELNVNALELDDSALYLCASSLGRGNQETQYFGPGTRLLVL.